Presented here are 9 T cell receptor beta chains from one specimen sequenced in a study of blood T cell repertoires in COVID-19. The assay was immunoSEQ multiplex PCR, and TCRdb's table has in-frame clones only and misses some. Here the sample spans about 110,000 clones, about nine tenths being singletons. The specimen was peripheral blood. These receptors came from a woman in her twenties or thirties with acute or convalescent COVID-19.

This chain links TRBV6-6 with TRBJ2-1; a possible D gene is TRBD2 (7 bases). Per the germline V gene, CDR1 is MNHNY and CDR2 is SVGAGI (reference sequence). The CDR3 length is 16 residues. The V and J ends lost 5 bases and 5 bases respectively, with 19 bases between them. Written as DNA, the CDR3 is TGTGCCAGCAGTCCCGGGGTGGAGCGGGACAACAATGAGCAGTTCTTC. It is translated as CASSPGVERDNNEQFF.

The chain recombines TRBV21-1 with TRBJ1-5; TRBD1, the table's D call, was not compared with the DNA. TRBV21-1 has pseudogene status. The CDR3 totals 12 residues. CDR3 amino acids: CASSTSNQPQHF. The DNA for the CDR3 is TGTGCCAGCAGCACATCCAATCAGCCCCAGCATTTT.

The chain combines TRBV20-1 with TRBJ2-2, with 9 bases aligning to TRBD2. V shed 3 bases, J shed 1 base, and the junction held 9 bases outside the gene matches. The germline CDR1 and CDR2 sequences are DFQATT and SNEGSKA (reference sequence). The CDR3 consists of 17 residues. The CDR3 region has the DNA TGCAGTGCTAGTAATCTAGCGGGGATGTGGAACACCGGGGAGCTGTTTTTT. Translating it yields CSASNLAGMWNTGELFF.

The CDR3 bases are TGTGCCAGCAGCGTAGGTAGGGGGGGTAATTCACCCCTCCACTTT. Protein sequence: CASSVGRGGNSPLHF. J is TRBJ1-6 and V is TRBV9; D possibly corresponds to TRBD1 (6 bases). Germline V gene sequence: CDR1 SGDLS, CDR2 YYNGEE. The V gene lost 0 bases and the J gene lost 6 bases, with 10 bases spanning the gap. This CDR3 spans 15 amino acids. The complete variable domain, with remaining parts taken from reference TRBV9 and TRBJ1-6, reads DSGVTQTPKHLITATGQRVTLRCSPRSGDLSVYWYQQSLDQGLQFLIQYYNGEERAKGNILERFSAQQFPDLHSELNLSSLELGDSALYFCASSVGRGGNSPLHFGNGTRLTVT.

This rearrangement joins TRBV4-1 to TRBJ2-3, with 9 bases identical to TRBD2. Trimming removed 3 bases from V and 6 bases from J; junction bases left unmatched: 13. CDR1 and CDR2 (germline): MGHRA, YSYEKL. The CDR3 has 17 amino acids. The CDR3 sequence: CASSQARAGGRFDTQYF. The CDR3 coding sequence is TGCGCCAGCAGCCAGGCTCGCGCGGGGGGGCGATTTGATACGCAGTATTTT.

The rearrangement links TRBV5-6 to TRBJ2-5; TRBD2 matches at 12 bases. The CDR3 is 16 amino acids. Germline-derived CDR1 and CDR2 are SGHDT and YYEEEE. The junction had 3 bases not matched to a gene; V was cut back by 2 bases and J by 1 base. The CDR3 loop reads CASSFWGLAGQETQYF. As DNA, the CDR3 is TGTGCCAGCAGCTTCTGGGGACTAGCGGGCCAAGAGACCCAGTACTTC.

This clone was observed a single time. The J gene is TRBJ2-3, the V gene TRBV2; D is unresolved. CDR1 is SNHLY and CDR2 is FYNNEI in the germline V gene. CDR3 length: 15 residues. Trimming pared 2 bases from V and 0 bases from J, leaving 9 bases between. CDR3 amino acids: CASSEIQLSTDTQYF. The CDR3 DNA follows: TGTGCCAGCAGTGAAATCCAACTTAGCACAGATACGCAGTATTTT.

CDR3 in amino acids: CASLLRGQGPVETQYF. CDR3 sequence (DNA): TGTGCCAGCCTGTTGAGAGGACAGGGGCCTGTGGAGACCCAGTACTTC. The rearrangement joins TRBV13 to TRBJ2-5; 9 bases are a match to TRBD1. The germline V gene encodes CDR1 PRHDT and CDR2 FYEKMQ (reference sequence). Trimming cost V 8 bases and J 5 bases; bases outside gene matches: 15. The CDR3 has 16 amino acids.

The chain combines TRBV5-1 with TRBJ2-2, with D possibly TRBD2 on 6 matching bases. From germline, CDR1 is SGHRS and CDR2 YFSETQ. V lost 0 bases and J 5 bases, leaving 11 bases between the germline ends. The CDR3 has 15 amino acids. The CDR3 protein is CASSLANGGTGELFF. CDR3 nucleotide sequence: TGCGCCAGCAGCTTGGCCAATGGAGGGACCGGGGAGCTGTTTTTT.